This T cell receptor (beta chain) was recorded in a study of spatial heterogeneity in lung cancer. Study-level background: More beta-chain than alpha-chain sequences were consistently detected.

This clonotype was counted ten times or more. Its antigen is unknown. Specified time point: sample taken at primary tumor resection. Overall study findings and caveats: For expanded intratumoral alpha and beta TCRs, counts tracked tumor mutation counts.

The CDR3 contains 14 residues. Germline V gives CDR1 KGHSH, CDR2 LQKENI. The V and J ends lost 3 bases and 4 bases respectively, with 12 bases between them. Every TCR cDNA molecule bore a unique molecular identifier. TCRdb recomputed calls from the 5' RACE reads with MiXCR, one row per CDR3 protein. The repertoire consists of approximately 9,500 distinct CDR3 sequences, with roughly 8% occurring once and the leading ten covering about 18%. The chain uses TRBV18 and TRBJ1-2, with D perhaps TRBD1 (5 bases). This clonotype was obtained from a male donor with early-stage non-small cell lung cancer. The material was lung tumor tissue, obtained at surgery. The DNA of the CDR3 is TGTGCCAGCTCACCTATGCAGGGAGGCTATGGCTACACCTTC. Its translation: CASSPMQGGYGYTF.